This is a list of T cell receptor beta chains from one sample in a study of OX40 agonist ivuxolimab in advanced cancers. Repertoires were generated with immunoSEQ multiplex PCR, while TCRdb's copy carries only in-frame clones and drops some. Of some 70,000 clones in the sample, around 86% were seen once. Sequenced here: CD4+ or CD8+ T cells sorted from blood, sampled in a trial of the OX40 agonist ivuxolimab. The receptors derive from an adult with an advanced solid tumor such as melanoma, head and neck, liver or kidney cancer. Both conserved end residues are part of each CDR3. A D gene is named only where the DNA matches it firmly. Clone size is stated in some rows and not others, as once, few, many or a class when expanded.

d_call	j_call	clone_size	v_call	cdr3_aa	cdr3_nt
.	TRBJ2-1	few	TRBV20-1	CSALLGEQFF	TGCAGTGCGCTACTAGGAGAGCAGTTCTTC
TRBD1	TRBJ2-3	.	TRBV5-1	CASSLRTGGFTDTQYF	TGCGCCAGCAGCCTCCGGACAGGGGGGTTCACAGATACGCAGTATTTT
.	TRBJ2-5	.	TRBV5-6	CASSRWGTTLETQYF	TGTGCCAGCAGCCGCTGGGGCACGACCTTAGAGACCCAGTACTTC
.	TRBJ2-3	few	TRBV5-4	CASSREGTDTQYF	TGTGCCAGCAGCAGGGAGGGCACAGATACGCAGTATTTT
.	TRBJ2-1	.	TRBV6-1	CASSEVYDNEQFF	TGTGCCAGCAGTGAGGTTTATGACAATGAGCAGTTCTTC
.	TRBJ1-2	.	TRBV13	CASSATRYGYTF	TGTGCCAGCAGCGCGACACGCTATGGCTACACCTTC
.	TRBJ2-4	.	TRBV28	CASKGEVLGGIQYF	TGTGCCAGCAAAGGTGAGGTGCTTGGTGGCATTCAGTACTTC
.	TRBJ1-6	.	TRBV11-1	CASSSLGGKPLHF	TGTGCCAGCAGCTCCCTGGGAGGAAAACCCCTCCACTTT
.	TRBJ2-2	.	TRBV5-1	CASSSFTGSTDTGELFF	TGCGCCAGCAGCTCCTTTACAGGGAGCACGGACACCGGGGAGCTGTTTTTT
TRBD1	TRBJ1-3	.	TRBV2	CASRRTGGYGNTIYF	TGTGCCAGCAGGAGAACAGGGGGCTACGGAAACACCATATATTTT
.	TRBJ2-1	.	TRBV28	CASSLLDNEQFF	TGTGCCAGCAGTTTGCTGGACAATGAGCAGTTCTTC
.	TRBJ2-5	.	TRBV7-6	CASSQHPQETQYF	TGTGCCAGCAGCCAACACCCTCAAGAGACCCAGTACTTC
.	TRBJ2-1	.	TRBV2	CASSGDMNEQFF	TGTGCCAGCAGTGGCGATATGAATGAGCAGTTCTTC
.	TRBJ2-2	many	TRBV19	CASSIRRRGTGELFF	TGTGCCAGTAGTATCAGGCGCCGGGGCACCGGGGAGCTGTTTTTT
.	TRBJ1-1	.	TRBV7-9	CASSLFQGWAEAFF	TGTGCCAGCAGCTTATTTCAGGGCTGGGCTGAAGCTTTCTTT
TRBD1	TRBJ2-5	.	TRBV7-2	CASSSRQGRGTQYF	TGTGCCAGCAGCTCCCGACAGGGTAGAGGGACCCAGTACTTC
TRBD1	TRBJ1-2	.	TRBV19	CASSPMTGGLKNYGYTF	TGTGCCAGTAGTCCAATGACAGGGGGCCTCAAAAACTATGGCTACACCTTC
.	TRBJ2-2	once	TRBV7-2	CASSFSYRDTGELFF	TGTGCCAGCAGCTTCAGTTACAGGGACACCGGGGAGCTGTTTTTT
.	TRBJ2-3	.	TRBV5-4	CASSFAPSSTDTQYF	TGTGCCAGCAGCTTTGCTCCTTCCAGCACAGATACGCAGTATTTT
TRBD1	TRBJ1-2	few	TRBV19	CASRDRGYGYTF	TGTGCCAGTAGGGACAGGGGATATGGCTACACCTTC
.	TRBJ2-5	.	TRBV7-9	CASSLAQGGETQYF	TGTGCCAGCAGCTTAGCGCAGGGTGGAGAGACCCAGTACTTC
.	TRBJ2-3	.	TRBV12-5	CASGLTPLTDTQYF	TGTGCTAGTGGTTTGACCCCTCTGACAGATACGCAGTATTTT
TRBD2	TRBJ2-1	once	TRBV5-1	CASSQPSASGGNEQFF	TGCGCCAGCAGCCAACCCAGCGCTAGCGGGGGGAATGAGCAGTTCTTC
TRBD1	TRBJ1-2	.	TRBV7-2	CASSFRDRGRTNYGYTF	TGTGCCAGCAGCTTCCGGGACAGGGGGCGGACTAACTATGGCTACACCTTC
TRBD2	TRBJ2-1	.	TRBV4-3	CASSQEGLAISYNEQFF	TGCGCCAGCAGCCAAGAGGGACTAGCGATCTCCTACAATGAGCAGTTCTTC
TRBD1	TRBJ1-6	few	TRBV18	CASSKDRGSNSPLHF	TGTGCCAGCTCAAAGGACAGGGGATCTAATTCACCCCTCCACTTT
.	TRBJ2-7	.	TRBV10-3	CAISRQSYEQYF	TGTGCCATCAGTCGACAATCCTACGAGCAGTACTTC
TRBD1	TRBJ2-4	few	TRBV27	CASSGTGVAKNIQYF	TGTGCCAGCAGTGGGACAGGGGTTGCCAAAAACATTCAGTACTTC
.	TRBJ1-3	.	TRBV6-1	CASSGTRAGGKRGNTIYF	TGTGCCAGCAGTGGAACCCGCGCGGGGGGGAAGAGGGGAAACACCATATATTTT
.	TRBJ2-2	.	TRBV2	CASMLSEANTGELFF	TGTGCCAGCATGCTCAGCGAGGCGAACACCGGGGAGCTGTTTTTT
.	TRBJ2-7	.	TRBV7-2	CASSVGTRPYEQYF	TGTGCCAGCAGCGTAGGTACTAGGCCCTACGAGCAGTACTTC
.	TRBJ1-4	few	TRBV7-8	CASSFLSTNEKLFF	TGTGCCAGCAGCTTTCTGTCAACTAATGAAAAACTGTTTTTT
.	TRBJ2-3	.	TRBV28	CASSLYPMTDTQYF	TGTGCCAGCAGTTTATACCCGATGACAGATACGCAGTATTTT
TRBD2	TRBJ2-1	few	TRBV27	CASSLTLRVVRGGRYNEQFF	TGTGCCAGCAGTTTAACCCTCCGGGTTGTTCGGGGGGGCCGCTACAATGAGCAGTTCTTC
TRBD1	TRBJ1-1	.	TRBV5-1	CASSASGTGGTEAFF	TGCGCCAGCAGCGCCTCCGGGACAGGAGGGACTGAAGCTTTCTTT
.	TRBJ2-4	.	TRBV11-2	CASSRTHLAKNIQYF	TGTGCCAGCAGTAGGACACACCTAGCCAAAAACATTCAGTACTTC
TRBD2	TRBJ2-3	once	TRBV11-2	CASSLREGRTQYF	TGTGCCAGCAGCTTACGGGAGGGCCGTACGCAGTATTTT